The clone carrying this T cell receptor (beta chain) was seen many times. No antigen is known for it. Time point noted: sample taken at primary tumor resection. Tumor, nontumor lung or frozen PBMC supplied whole RNA, sequenced without sorting. The study tagged each TCR cDNA molecule with a unique molecular identifier. TCRdb called the 5' RACE reads again in MiXCR, with one record for every CDR3 protein. The sample has about 23,000 distinct CDR3 sequences; approximately 4.7% are singletons. The CDR3 runs 14 residues. Germline CDR1 and CDR2: LGHDT and YNNKEL (reference sequence). Trimming cost V 3 bases and J 2 bases; bases outside gene matches: 4. These data come from a study of spatial heterogeneity in lung cancer. About the research overall: Detection consistently yielded more beta chains than alpha chains. Overall study results and limits: Compared with follow-up, resection was when ubiquitous expanded tumor TCRs appeared in blood more.

The TCR sequence derives from a male donor with early-stage non-small cell lung cancer. The chain is built from TRBV3-1 and TRBJ2-7; 7 positions match TRBD2. The sequencing used PBMCs, collected at surgery. The CDR3 coding sequence is TGTGCCAGCAGCCAGGGGGGGAGTACCTACGAGCAGTACTTC. Protein sequence: CASSQGGSTYEQYF.